The sequence of this T cell receptor (beta chain) was determined in a study of CD8 T cells in ankylosing spondylitis. TCRdb recomputed calls from the 5' RACE reads with MiXCR, one row per CDR3 protein. Of roughly 280,000 distinct CDR3 sequences listed, around 20% are singletons. This clonotype showed up just a few times. As yet, its antigen is unknown. Study-wide findings and caveats: Earlier authors reported some of these motif variants in reactive arthritis synovial fluid and blood. Ankylosing spondylitis blood appeared to carry a characteristic TCR beta motif of fewer than 10 highly homologous variants. Matched ankylosing spondylitis synovial fluid reportedly showed significant enrichment of disease-linked clones.

This TCR was recovered from a male donor with ankylosing spondylitis or in good health (not recorded which). Sequenced sample: blood, either unsorted or a sorted T cell fraction (not recorded which).

As DNA, the CDR3 is TGCGCCAGCAGCGCGACTAGCGGGAGTTATGAGCAGTTCTTC. Translated: CASSATSGSYEQFF. The chain recombines TRBV5-1 with TRBJ2-1, with 12 bases aligning to TRBD2. The CDR3 spans 14 residues. The trim removed 4 bases at V and 8 bases at J, leaving 4 bases unmatched. Looked up from germline, CDR1 is SGHRS and CDR2 is YFSETQ.